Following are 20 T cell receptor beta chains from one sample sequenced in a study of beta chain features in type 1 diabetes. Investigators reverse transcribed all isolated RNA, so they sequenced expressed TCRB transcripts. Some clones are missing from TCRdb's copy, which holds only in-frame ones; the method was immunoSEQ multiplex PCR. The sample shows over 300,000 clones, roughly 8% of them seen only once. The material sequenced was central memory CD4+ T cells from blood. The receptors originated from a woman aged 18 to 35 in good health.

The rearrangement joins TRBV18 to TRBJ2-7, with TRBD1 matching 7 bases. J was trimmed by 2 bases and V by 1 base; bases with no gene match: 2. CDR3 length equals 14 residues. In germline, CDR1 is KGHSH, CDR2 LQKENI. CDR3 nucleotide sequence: TGTGCCAGCTCACCACAGGGGGCGACCTACGAGCAGTACTTC. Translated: CASSPQGATYEQYF.

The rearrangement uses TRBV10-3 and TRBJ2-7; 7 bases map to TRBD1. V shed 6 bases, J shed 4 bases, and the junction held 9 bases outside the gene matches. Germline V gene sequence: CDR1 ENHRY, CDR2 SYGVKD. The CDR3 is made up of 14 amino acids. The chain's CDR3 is CAIRAGTELYEQYF. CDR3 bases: TGTGCCATCAGGGCCGGGACAGAGCTGTACGAGCAGTACTTC.

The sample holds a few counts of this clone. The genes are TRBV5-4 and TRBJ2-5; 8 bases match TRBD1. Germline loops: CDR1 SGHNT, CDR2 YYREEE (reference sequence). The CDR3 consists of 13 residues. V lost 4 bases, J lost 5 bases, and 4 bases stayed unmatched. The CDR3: CASSKTGGETQYF. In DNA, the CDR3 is TGTGCCAGCAGCAAAACAGGGGGGGAGACCCAGTACTTC.

CDR3 loop: CASSDSSGANVLTF. The CDR3 coding sequence is TGTGCCAGCAGCGACAGCTCTGGGGCCAACGTCCTGACTTTC. The chain uses TRBV13 and TRBJ2-6; tentative D call: TRBD1 (5 bases). There are 14 residues in the CDR3. From germline, CDR1 is PRHDT and CDR2 FYEKMQ (reference sequence). Trimming removed 5 bases from V and 0 bases from J, with 5 bases in between. Filled out from reference TRBV13 and TRBJ2-6, the complete variable domain reads AAGVIQSPRHLIKEKRETATLKCYPIPRHDTVYWYQQGPGQDPQFLISFYEKMQSDKGSIPDRFSAQQFSDYHSELNMSSLELGDSALYFCASSDSSGANVLTFGAGSRLTVL.

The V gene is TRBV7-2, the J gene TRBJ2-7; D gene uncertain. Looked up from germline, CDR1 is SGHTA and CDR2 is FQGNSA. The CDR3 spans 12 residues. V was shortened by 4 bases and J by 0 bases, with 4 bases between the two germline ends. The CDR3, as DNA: TGTGCCAGCAGCTGGCTCTCCTACGAGCAGTACTTC. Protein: CASSWLSYEQYF.

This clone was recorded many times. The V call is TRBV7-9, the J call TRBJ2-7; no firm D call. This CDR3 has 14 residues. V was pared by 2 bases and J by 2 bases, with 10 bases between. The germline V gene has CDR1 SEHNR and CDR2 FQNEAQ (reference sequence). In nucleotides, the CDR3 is TGTGCCAGCAGCTTAATGAGAGGTCCCTACGAGCAGTACTTC. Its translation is CASSLMRGPYEQYF.

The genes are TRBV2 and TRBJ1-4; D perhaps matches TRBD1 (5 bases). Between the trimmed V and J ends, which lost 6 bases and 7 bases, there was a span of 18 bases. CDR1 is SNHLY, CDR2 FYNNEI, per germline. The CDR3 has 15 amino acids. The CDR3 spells CASSGGWVIGEKLFF. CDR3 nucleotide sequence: TGTGCCAGCAGCGGGGGTTGGGTCATCGGTGAAAAACTGTTTTTT.

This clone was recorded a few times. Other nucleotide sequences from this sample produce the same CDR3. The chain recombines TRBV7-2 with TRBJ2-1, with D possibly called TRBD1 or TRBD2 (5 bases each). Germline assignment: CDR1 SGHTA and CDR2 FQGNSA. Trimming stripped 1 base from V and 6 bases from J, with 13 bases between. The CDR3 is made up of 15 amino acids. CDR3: CASSLVALRGNEQFF. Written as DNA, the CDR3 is TGTGCCAGCAGCTTAGTGGCGTTGAGGGGCAATGAGCAGTTCTTC.

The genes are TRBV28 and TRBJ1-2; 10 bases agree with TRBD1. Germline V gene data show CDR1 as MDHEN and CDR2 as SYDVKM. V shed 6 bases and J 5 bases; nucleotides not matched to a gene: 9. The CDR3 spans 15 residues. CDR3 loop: CASSFPPGQGYGYTF. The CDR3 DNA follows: TGTGCCAGCAGCTTTCCCCCGGGACAGGGGTATGGCTACACCTTC.

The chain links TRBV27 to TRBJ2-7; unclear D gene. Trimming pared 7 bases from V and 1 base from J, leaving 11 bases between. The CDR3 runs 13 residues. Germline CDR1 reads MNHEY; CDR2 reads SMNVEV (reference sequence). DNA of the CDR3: TGTGCCAGCAACCCGTTGGGATCCTACGAGCAGTACTTC. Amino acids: CASNPLGSYEQYF.

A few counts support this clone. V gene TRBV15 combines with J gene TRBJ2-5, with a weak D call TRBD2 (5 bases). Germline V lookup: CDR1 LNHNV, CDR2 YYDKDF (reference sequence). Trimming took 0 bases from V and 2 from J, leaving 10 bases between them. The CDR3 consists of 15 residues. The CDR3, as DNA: TGTGCCACCAGCAGAGATATCAGCGGACAAGAGACCCAGTACTTC. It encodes CATSRDISGQETQYF.

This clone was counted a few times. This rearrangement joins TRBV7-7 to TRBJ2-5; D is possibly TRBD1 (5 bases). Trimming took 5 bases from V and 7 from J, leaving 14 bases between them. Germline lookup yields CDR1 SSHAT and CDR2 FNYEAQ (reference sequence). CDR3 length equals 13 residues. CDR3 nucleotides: TGTGCCAGCAGCCCAGACAGCCGTACGACCCAGTACTTC. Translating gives CASSPDSRTTQYF.

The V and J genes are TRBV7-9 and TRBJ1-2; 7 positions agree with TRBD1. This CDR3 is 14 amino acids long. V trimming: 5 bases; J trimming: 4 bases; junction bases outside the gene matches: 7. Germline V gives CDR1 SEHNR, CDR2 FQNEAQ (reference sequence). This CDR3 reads CASSRIQGSYGYTF. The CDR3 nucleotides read TGTGCCAGCAGCCGGATACAGGGGTCCTATGGCTACACCTTC.

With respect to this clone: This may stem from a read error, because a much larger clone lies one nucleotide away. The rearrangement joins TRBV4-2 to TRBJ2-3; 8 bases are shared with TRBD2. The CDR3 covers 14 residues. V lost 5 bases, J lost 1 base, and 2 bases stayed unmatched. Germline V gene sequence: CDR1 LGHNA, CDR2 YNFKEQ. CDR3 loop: CASSLLAGTDTQYF. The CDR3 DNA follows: TGTGCCAGCAGCTTACTAGCGGGCACAGATACGCAGTATTTT.

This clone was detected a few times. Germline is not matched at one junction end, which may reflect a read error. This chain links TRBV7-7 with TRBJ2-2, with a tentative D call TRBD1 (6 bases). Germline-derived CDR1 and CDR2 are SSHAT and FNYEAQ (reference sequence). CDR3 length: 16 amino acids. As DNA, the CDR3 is TGTGCTAGCAGCCTAACATGGACAGCGAACACCGGGGAGCTGTTTTTT. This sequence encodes CASSLTWTANTGELFF.

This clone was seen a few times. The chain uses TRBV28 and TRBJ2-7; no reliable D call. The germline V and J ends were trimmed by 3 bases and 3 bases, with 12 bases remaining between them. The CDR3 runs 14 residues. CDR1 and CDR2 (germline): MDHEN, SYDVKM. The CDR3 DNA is TGTGCCAGCAGTTTGACGAGAGCCAACTACGAGCAGTACTTC. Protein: CASSLTRANYEQYF. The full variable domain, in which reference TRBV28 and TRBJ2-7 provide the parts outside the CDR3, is DVKVTQSSRYLVKRTGEKVFLECVQDMDHENMFWYRQDPGLGLRLIYFSYDVKMKEKGDIPEGYSVSREKKERFSLILESASTNQTSMYLCASSLTRANYEQYFGPGTRLTVT.

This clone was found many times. In DNA, the CDR3 is TGTGCCAGCAGCTTAACGCCCAGCTCGGGAACTGAAGCTTTCTTT. Translating gives CASSLTPSSGTEAFF. The chain links TRBV7-3 to TRBJ1-1; D is unclear. Germline V gene data show CDR1 as SGHTA and CDR2 as FQGTGA. The CDR3 totals 15 residues. The ends were cut back, 0 bases at V and 5 bases at J, with 13 bases in the middle.

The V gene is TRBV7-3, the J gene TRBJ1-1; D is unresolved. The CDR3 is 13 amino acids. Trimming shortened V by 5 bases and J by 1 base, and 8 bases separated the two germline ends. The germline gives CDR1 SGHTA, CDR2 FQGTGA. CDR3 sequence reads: CASSLKRNTEAFF. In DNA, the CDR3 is TGTGCCAGCAGCCTCAAGAGGAACACTGAAGCTTTCTTT.

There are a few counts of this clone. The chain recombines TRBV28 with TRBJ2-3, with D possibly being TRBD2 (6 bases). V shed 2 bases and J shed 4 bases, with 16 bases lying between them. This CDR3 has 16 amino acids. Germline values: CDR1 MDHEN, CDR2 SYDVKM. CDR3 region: CASSLVGRFEADTQYF. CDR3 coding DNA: TGTGCCAGCAGTTTAGTAGGGAGGTTTGAGGCAGATACGCAGTATTTT.

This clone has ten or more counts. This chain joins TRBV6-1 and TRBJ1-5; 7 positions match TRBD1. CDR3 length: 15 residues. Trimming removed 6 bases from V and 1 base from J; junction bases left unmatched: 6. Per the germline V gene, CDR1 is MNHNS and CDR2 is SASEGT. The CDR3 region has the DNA TGTGCCAGCAGCCGGGACAGAGGGAGCAATCAGCCCCAGCATTTT. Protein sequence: CASSRDRGSNQPQHF.